The 30 T cell receptor beta chains presented below share a single source sample, sequenced in a study of T cell responses to AZD1222 COVID-19 vaccine. Sequenced by immunoSEQ multiplex PCR; TCRdb stores in-frame clones only, minus some. This table holds about 150,000 clones, roughly 88% found once. The sequenced sample was peripheral blood, obtained 28 days after the second dose of the MenACWY control vaccine. These receptor sequences come from an adult who received the MenACWY meningococcal vaccine as a control.

DNA of the CDR3: TGTGCCAGCAGTTCCCAGGGGGGCTCCTCTGGAAACACCATATATTTT. Translation gives CASSSQGGSSGNTIYF. The chain employs TRBV28 and TRBJ1-3; 7 nucleotides line up with TRBD1. This CDR3 is built from 16 residues. V lost 4 bases and J lost 0; bases outside the gene matches: 6. Germline CDR1 MDHEN, CDR2 SYDVKM.

V is TRBV6-4 and J is TRBJ2-3; D is undetermined. This CDR3 comprises 13 residues. The germline V gene encodes CDR1 MRHNA and CDR2 SNTAGT. Trimming took 8 bases from V and 6 from J, leaving 15 bases between them. The CDR3 region has the DNA TGTGCCAGCGCGGAAGTCTTTTCGGATACGCAGTATTTT. Its protein is CASAEVFSDTQYF.

The chain recombines TRBV7-9 with TRBJ2-5, with D unclear. Trimming pared 0 bases from V and 3 bases from J, leaving 5 bases between. In germline, CDR1 is SEHNR, CDR2 FQNEAQ (reference sequence). This CDR3 has 13 residues. CDR3 sequence: CASSLAPEETQYF. The DNA of the CDR3 is TGTGCCAGCAGCTTAGCCCCAGAAGAGACCCAGTACTTC.

V is TRBV7-2 and J is TRBJ2-1; 12 positions match TRBD2. CDR3 length equals 17 residues. Germline V gene lookup returns CDR1 SGHTA and CDR2 FQGNSA. V gave up 5 bases and J gave up 5 bases; unmatched junction bases: 10. CDR3 coding DNA: TGTGCCAGCAGCCGGAAAACTGGACTAGCGGGACACAATGAGCAGTTCTTC. Amino acids: CASSRKTGLAGHNEQFF.

The chain has TRBV7-6 and TRBJ2-1; 7 positions agree with TRBD2. V lost 5 bases, J lost 4 bases, and 5 bases stayed unmatched. Germline V gene sequence: CDR1 SGHVS, CDR2 FNYEAQ. The CDR3 spans 14 residues. The CDR3 DNA follows: TGTGCCAGCAGCCCAAGGACTAGTTACAATGAGCAGTTCTTC. This gives the protein CASSPRTSYNEQFF.

In its sample, this clone was seen once. V usage is TRBV7-3 and J usage is TRBJ1-1; TRBD1 might be the D (5 bases). The CDR3 totals 17 residues. CDR1 SGHTA and CDR2 FQGTGA come from the germline V gene. V was clipped by 2 bases and J by 0 bases, with 16 bases between them. This CDR3 reads CASSLLAGGNLNTEAFF. CDR3 nucleotides: TGTGCCAGCAGCTTATTAGCGGGGGGTAACCTGAACACTGAAGCTTTCTTT.

The chain uses TRBV12-3 or TRBV12-4 and TRBJ2-2; D not certain. V shed 4 bases and J shed 5 bases, with 2 bases lying between them. The CDR3 totals 11 residues. In nucleotides, the CDR3 is TGTGCCAGCAGTTATACCGGGGAGCTGTTTTTT. Encoded protein: CASSYTGELFF.

The rearrangement joins TRBV30 to TRBJ2-5; D possibly matches TRBD1 or TRBD2 (5 bases each). CDR1 GTSNPN and CDR2 SVGIG come from the germline V gene (reference sequence). The V gene lost 0 bases and the J gene lost 5 bases, with 13 bases spanning the gap. The CDR3 totals 14 residues. The CDR3 DNA reads TGTGCCTGGAGTGTCTTCGGGGCGTCGGAGACCCAGTACTTC. It encodes CAWSVFGASETQYF.

The chain carries TRBV11-3 and TRBJ2-3, with 7 bases identical to TRBD2. V shed 1 base, J shed 2 bases, and the junction held 6 bases outside the gene matches. The CDR3 contains 16 residues. Looked up from germline, CDR1 is SGHNT and CDR2 is YENEEA. CDR3 in DNA: TGTGCCAGCAGCTTAGGGGGCGGGGGAGCCACAGATACGCAGTATTTT. It codes for CASSLGGGGATDTQYF.

The gene calls are TRBV6-5 and TRBJ1-2; tentative D call: TRBD1 (5 bases). The CDR3 is made up of 14 amino acids. Trimming cost V 6 bases and J 3 bases, with 14 bases left between them. Germline loops: CDR1 MNHEY, CDR2 SVGAGI. The DNA of the CDR3 is TGTGCCAGCAGAGAGGGACGGTCCTACTATGGCTACACCTTC. Its protein product is CASREGRSYYGYTF.

V usage is TRBV24-1 and J usage is TRBJ2-2, with D maybe TRBD2 (6 bases). The germline V gene has CDR1 KGHDR and CDR2 SFDVKD. This CDR3 spans 17 amino acids. Trimming removed 4 bases at V and 5 bases at J, with 19 bases between. The CDR3 reads CATSDSGQGEVTGELFF. The DNA for the CDR3 is TGTGCCACCAGTGACTCCGGACAAGGGGAGGTTACCGGGGAGCTGTTTTTT.

J is TRBJ1-1 and V is TRBV7-2; D not certain. The V gene's germline CDR1 is SGHTA and CDR2 FQGNSA. Between the trimmed V and J ends, which lost 1 base and 1 base, there was a span of 7 bases. This CDR3 comprises 14 residues. The CDR3 region has the DNA TGTGCCAGCAGCTTAGGACTAAGGAACACTGAAGCTTTCTTT. Translated: CASSLGLRNTEAFF.

The V and J genes are TRBV5-1 and TRBJ1-2, with TRBD1 matching over 7 bases. Germline V gene sequence: CDR1 SGHRS, CDR2 YFSETQ. The CDR3 length is 13 residues. Trimming cost V 5 bases and J 8 bases; bases outside gene matches: 9. The CDR3 nucleotides are TGCGCCAGCAGACCTACAGGGGTTGAAGGCTACACCTTC. Protein product: CASRPTGVEGYTF.

The chain's CDR3 is CASSQEGWAGGGQPQHF. In DNA form, the CDR3 reads TGCGCCAGCAGCCAAGAGGGATGGGCAGGGGGCGGTCAGCCCCAGCATTTT. J is TRBJ1-5 and V is TRBV4-1; 8 bases are shared with TRBD1. CDR1 and CDR2 from the germline V gene are MGHRA and YSYEKL. The CDR3 is made up of 17 amino acids. Trimming took 0 bases from V and 6 from J; bases not matched to a gene: 10.

The chain joins TRBV27 to TRBJ2-3; 7 positions match TRBD1. CDR1 is MNHEY, CDR2 SMNVEV, per germline (reference sequence). With V trimmed by 6 bases and J by 8 bases, 23 bases remained unmatched. CDR3 length equals 18 residues. CDR3 sequence: CASSTIGPQGPRFRTQYF. Here the CDR3 DNA reads TGTGCCAGCAGCACAATTGGACCACAGGGGCCGAGATTCCGTACGCAGTATTTT.

The sample holds a few counts of this clone. The CDR3 coding sequence is TGCGCCAGCAGCCAAGTGGGGACAGAAAAAAACATTCAGTACTTC. It specifies CASSQVGTEKNIQYF. The rearrangement uses TRBV4-1 and TRBJ2-4; 7 bases match TRBD1. Germline CDR1 is MGHRA and CDR2 is YSYEKL. CDR3 length equals 15 residues. The V segment lost 1 base and the J segment 4 bases; nucleotides outside the gene matches: 4.

This chain joins TRBV10-3 and TRBJ2-5, with D tentatively TRBD1 (6 bases). In germline, CDR1 is ENHRY, CDR2 SYGVKD. CDR3 size: 13 residues. The V gene lost 4 bases and the J gene lost 3 bases, with 9 bases spanning the gap. This chain's CDR3 is CAISGTAKETQYF. The DNA of the CDR3 is TGTGCCATCAGTGGGACAGCAAAAGAGACCCAGTACTTC.

The genes are TRBV5-1 and TRBJ1-1; D is unclear. The germline V and J ends were trimmed by 5 bases and 1 base, with 6 bases remaining between them. This CDR3 contains 12 residues. Germline V gene data show CDR1 as SGHRS and CDR2 as YFSETQ. In DNA, the CDR3 is TGCGCCAGCAGACTAGAGAACACTGAAGCTTTCTTT. It encodes CASRLENTEAFF.

The chain joins TRBV5-4 to TRBJ2-4, with TRBD1 identical over 9 bases. V shed 1 base, J shed 3 bases, and the junction held 5 bases outside the gene matches. There are 16 residues in the CDR3. CDR1 and CDR2 from the germline V gene are SGHNT and YYREEE (reference sequence). Here the CDR3 reads CASSLMGQGGKNIQYF. In nucleotides, the CDR3 is TGTGCCAGCAGCTTGATGGGACAGGGAGGCAAAAACATTCAGTACTTC. Full variable domain (remainder filled in from reference TRBV5-4 and TRBJ2-4): ETGVTQSPTHLIKTRGQQVTLRCSSQSGHNTVSWYQQALGQGPQFIFQYYREEENGRGNFPPRFSGLQFPNYSSELNVNALELDDSALYLCASSLMGQGGKNIQYFGAGTRLSVL.

The rearrangement uses TRBV7-9 and TRBJ1-1; a weak D match, TRBD1 (5 bases). The ends were cut back, 10 bases at V and 6 bases at J, with 9 bases in the middle. CDR1 and CDR2 (germline): SEHNR, FQNEAQ (reference sequence). The CDR3 totals 10 residues. The CDR3 sequence: CATAGAEAFF. As DNA, the CDR3 is TGTGCCACCGCGGGGGCTGAAGCTTTCTTT.

This clone occurred once. This chain connects TRBV2 to TRBJ2-1; 10 positions match TRBD2. This CDR3 has 18 amino acids. Unmatched junction bases numbered 17, after V lost 7 bases and J lost 5 bases. Germline V lookup: CDR1 SNHLY, CDR2 FYNNEI. CDR3 loop: CASNEAGGGLAGDNEQFF. The DNA for the CDR3 is TGTGCCAGCAACGAGGCAGGTGGGGGCCTAGCGGGAGACAATGAGCAGTTCTTC.

This chain uses TRBV5-1 with TRBJ2-7; 9 bases agree with TRBD2. Germline lookup yields CDR1 SGHRS and CDR2 YFSETQ. With 5 bases clipped from V and 7 bases from J, the junction kept 10 bases outside the gene matches. This CDR3 region has 14 residues. This CDR3 is CASSLSGGTREQYF. Written as DNA, the CDR3 is TGCGCCAGCAGTCTTAGCGGGGGTACCCGGGAGCAGTACTTC.

This rearrangement joins TRBV7-6 to TRBJ2-7; D possibly matches TRBD1 or TRBD2 (6 bases each). V dropped 3 bases and J dropped 5 bases, with 17 bases sitting between them. The CDR3 totals 15 residues. Germline values: CDR1 SGHVS, CDR2 FNYEAQ. CDR3 sequence (DNA): TGTGCCAGCAGCTTCGGGACAAAATTAGCGGACGAGCAGTACTTC. It encodes CASSFGTKLADEQYF.

This chain connects TRBV6-5 to TRBJ1-2, with D unresolved. Trimming shortened V by 1 base and J by 8 bases, and 11 bases separated the two germline ends. Germline assignment: CDR1 MNHEY and CDR2 SVGAGI. The CDR3 sequence is 13 residues long. CDR3 sequence: CASSYLGLEGYTF. Written as DNA, the CDR3 is TGTGCCAGCAGTTACTTGGGATTGGAAGGCTACACCTTC.

This clone has more than one count but fewer than ten. The same CDR3 arises from other DNA sequences in this sample as well. This chain joins TRBV7-9 and TRBJ2-2, with D possibly TRBD1 on 7 matching bases. The CDR3 runs to 13 residues. Trimming stripped 6 bases from V and 5 bases from J, with 10 bases between. CDR1 and CDR2 (germline): SEHNR, FQNEAQ (reference sequence). CDR3 region: CASSSGGTGELFF. The CDR3 nucleotides are TGTGCCAGCAGTTCAGGGGGGACCGGGGAGCTGTTTTTT.

The chain carries TRBV2 and TRBJ2-7; D is undetermined. Germline V gene sequence: CDR1 SNHLY, CDR2 FYNNEI. The CDR3 totals 12 residues. The ends were cut back, 7 bases at V and 2 bases at J, with 9 bases in the middle. This CDR3 reads CASKRETYEQYF. The CDR3 DNA reads as TGTGCCAGCAAAAGGGAAACCTACGAGCAGTACTTC.

This CDR3 reads CATSDPPGRGQGTDTQYF. DNA of the CDR3: TGTGCCACCAGTGATCCCCCGGGGAGGGGACAGGGAACAGATACGCAGTATTTT. The rearrangement uses TRBV24-1 and TRBJ2-3; 9 bases match TRBD1. V was clipped by 3 bases and J by 3 bases; unmatched bases: 12. The CDR3 runs to 18 residues. Germline assignment: CDR1 KGHDR and CDR2 SFDVKD.

This clone came up a few times. CDR3 loop: CASSQRTALTEAFF. The CDR3, as DNA: TGTGCCAGCAGCCAACGGACAGCACTCACTGAAGCTTTCTTT. The chain is built from TRBV4-2 and TRBJ1-1; tentatively, D is TRBD1 (6 bases). CDR3 size: 14 residues. Germline assignment: CDR1 LGHNA and CDR2 YNFKEQ. Between the trimmed V and J ends, which lost 2 bases and 4 bases, there was a span of 11 bases.

The gene calls are TRBV19 and TRBJ1-2; 7 nucleotides align to TRBD1. V was clipped by 10 bases and J by 3 bases; unmatched bases: 5. The germline CDR1 and CDR2 sequences are LNHDA and SQIVND (reference sequence). The CDR3 loop spans 12 amino acids. CDR3 sequence (DNA): TGTGCCACCTCGACAGGGCACTATGGCTACACCTTC. It codes for CATSTGHYGYTF.

This clone was found once. This chain links TRBV18 with TRBJ2-2, with a possible D match to TRBD2 (5 bases). CDR3 length equals 16 residues. Per germline, CDR1 KGHSH and CDR2 LQKENI. Trimming pared 2 bases from V and 2 bases from J, leaving 12 bases between. Here the CDR3 DNA reads TGTGCCAGCTCACCAAAACGGACTTCTAACACCGGGGAGCTGTTTTTT. The encoded protein is CASSPKRTSNTGELFF.